The sequence of this T cell receptor (beta chain) was determined in a study of neurological immune-mediated disorders. Broader study findings: While HTLV-1-associated myelopathy showed the greatest TCR clonal expansion, multiple sclerosis showed the least, falling below healthy controls. No CDR3 amino acid sequences were shared by expanded clones across subjects, suggesting private repertoires in all groups.

The time point was: longitudinal time-point 3. The unsorted libraries were produced from 2 million PBMCs held at -80 C. To note about this clonotype: Its antigen is undetermined.

Trimming took off 3 bases at V and 5 bases at J, with 9 bases between the two ends. From germline, CDR1 is SGHAT and CDR2 FQNNGV. There are 13 residues in the CDR3. As for the cDNA, it was generated by 5'RACE with 10-nucleotide random UMIs. One entry per CDR3 protein results from TCRdb running MiXCR on the 5' RACE reads. The table shows around 42,000 distinct CDR3 sequences, with roughly 13% occurring only once. The rearrangement joins TRBV11-2 to TRBJ2-3, with a possible D match to TRBD1 (6 bases). This TCR was sampled from a man aged 30 to 45 in good health. The source material was PBMCs. The CDR3 sequence: CASSFEGGDTQYF. The CDR3 nucleotides read TGTGCCAGCAGCTTTGAAGGGGGAGATACGCAGTATTTT.